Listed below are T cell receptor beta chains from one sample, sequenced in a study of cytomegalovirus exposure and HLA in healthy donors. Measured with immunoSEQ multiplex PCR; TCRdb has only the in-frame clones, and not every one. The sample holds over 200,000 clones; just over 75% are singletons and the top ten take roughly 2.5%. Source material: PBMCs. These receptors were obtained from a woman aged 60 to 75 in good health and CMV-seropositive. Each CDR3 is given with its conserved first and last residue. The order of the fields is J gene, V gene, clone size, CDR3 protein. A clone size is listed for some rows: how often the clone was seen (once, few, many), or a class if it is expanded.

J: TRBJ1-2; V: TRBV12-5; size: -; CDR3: CASGLGRGGSYTF
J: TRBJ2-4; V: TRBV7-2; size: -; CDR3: CASSPRTSGENIQYF
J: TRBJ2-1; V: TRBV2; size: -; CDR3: CASLPGSSGSEQFF
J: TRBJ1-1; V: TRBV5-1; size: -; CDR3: CASSFRGESTEAFF
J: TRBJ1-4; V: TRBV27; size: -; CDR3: CASSFVGGAFNEKLFF
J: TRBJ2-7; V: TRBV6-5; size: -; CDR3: CASRPDRSSSYEQYF
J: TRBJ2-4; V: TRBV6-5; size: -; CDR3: CASSYSGGVDKNIQYF
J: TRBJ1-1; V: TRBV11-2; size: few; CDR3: CASSLGHQNTEAFF
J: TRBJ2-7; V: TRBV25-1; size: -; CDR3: CATSFKYEQYF
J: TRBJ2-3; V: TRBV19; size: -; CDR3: CASRRGDTQYF
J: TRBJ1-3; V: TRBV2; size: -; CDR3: CASQPDPGRNTIYF
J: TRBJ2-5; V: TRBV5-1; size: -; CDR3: CASSLALSGGETQYF
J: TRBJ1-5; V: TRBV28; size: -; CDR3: CASTLGGIRNQPQHF
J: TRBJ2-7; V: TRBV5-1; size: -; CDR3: CASSLAGTDSYEQYF
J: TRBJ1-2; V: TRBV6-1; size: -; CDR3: CASSQGYGYTF
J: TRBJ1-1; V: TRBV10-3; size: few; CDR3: CAIIKTGGTEAFF
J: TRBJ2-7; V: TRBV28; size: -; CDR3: CASSLAGAYEQYF
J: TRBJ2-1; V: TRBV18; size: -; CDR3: CASSPPKLAGGTEQFF
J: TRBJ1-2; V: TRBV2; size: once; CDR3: CASTPSQGTYGYTF
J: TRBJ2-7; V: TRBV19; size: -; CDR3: CASSQTRNEQYF
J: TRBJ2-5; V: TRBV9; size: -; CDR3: CASSQRGGNLGETQYF
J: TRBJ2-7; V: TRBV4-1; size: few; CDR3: CASSQEFGYEQYF
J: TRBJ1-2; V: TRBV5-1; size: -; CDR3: CASSSGNSYGYTF
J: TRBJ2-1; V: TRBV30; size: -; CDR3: CAWSVGGGVDEQFF
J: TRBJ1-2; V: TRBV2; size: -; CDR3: CASRPGDWYGYTF
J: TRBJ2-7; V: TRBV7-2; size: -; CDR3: CASSLVASSDEQYF
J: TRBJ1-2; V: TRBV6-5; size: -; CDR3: CASSMDRISGGYTF
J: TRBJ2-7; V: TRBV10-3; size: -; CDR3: CAISPTSGVYEQYF
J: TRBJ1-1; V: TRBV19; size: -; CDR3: CASSILGPVAEAFF
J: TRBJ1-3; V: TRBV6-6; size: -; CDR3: CASSSPDRTRNTIYF
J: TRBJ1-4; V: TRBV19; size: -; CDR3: CASMEGLNEKLFF
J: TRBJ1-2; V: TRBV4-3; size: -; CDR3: CASSQANGYGYTF
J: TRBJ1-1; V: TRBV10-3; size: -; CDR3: CAISEWTGQNSEAFF
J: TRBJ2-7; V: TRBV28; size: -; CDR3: CASSETGRGNFYEQYF
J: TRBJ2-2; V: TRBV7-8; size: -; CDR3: CASRRVRFREGGRRSTGELFF
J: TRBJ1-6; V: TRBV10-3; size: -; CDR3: CAISGTGTPSSYNSPLHF
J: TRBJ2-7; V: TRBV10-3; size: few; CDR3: CAIRSTGGPSYEQYF
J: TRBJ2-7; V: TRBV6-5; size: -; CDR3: CASSPTGTAIYEQYF
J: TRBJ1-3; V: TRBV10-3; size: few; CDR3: CAISLTLARSGNTIYF
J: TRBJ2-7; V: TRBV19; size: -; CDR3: CASSPRTGSRYEQYF
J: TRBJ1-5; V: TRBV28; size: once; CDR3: CASSGQGVAPQHF
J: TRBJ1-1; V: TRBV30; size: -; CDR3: CAWSHGGPEAFF
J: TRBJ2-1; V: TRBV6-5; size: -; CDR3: CASTVDNEQFF